The sequence of this TCR beta chain was determined in a study of Ad26.COV2.S vaccination and SARS-CoV-2 variants. Study overall: Donor was assigned to the Ad26.COV2.S arm of trial COV1001.

Treatment given: some 20 received Ad26.COV2.S at low or high dose, single or two shots; about 5 received placebo; per-sample allocation not given. Specimens were obtained on day 63 following the first vaccine or placebo injection. It was Wuhan-strain SARS-CoV-2 spike that the Ad26 vaccine vector expressed. Germline-derived CDR1 and CDR2 are SGHRS and YFSETQ. The V end lost 0 bases, the J end lost 2 bases, and 15 bases lay between the germline ends. This CDR3 has 17 amino acids. In regard to this clone: What it binds is not known.

Here immunoSEQ multiplex PCR was the method, and the copy in TCRdb shows in-frame clones only, minus some. The table shows hundreds of thousands of clones, with about 85% occurring only once. Study outcomes and limitations: TCR breadth and depth estimates may have understated total T cell responses. It was found that vaccine and placebo recipients had similar non-spike TCR breadth.

The sample was peripheral blood, taken in a trial of Ad26.COV2.S vaccine versus placebo. The receptor's source is a person aged 18-60 years who received the Ad26.COV2.S COVID-19 vaccine or a placebo. J is TRBJ2-1 and V is TRBV5-1; unclear D gene. CDR3 in DNA: TGCGCCAGCAGCTTGGCCGGTTCAGCTGCCCCCTACAATGAGCAGTTCTTC. This translates into CASSLAGSAAPYNEQFF.